This T cell receptor (beta chain) was obtained from a study of cytomegalovirus exposure and HLA in healthy donors. Primers for the PCR totalled 60 Vbeta and 13 Jbeta. Assay used: immunoSEQ multiplex PCR; TCRdb lists only in-frame clones, some missing. There are over 95,000 clones in the sample; 65% to 75% occur only once, and 4% to 5% lies in the top ten. The CDR3 is made up of 14 amino acids. The V end was cut by 2 bases, the J end by 9 bases, with 14 bases between. The germline CDR1 and CDR2 sequences are SGHRS and YFSETQ. Material for sequencing was PBMCs. The chain uses TRBV5-1 and TRBJ2-2; the D gene is possibly TRBD1 (6 bases). This sequence was found in a woman in her forties in good health and CMV-seropositive. CDR3 sequence: CASSLVRGGRELFF. In DNA form, the CDR3 reads TGCGCCAGCAGCTTAGTCAGGGGCGGTCGGGAGCTGTTTTTT.